The 9 T cell receptor beta chains given below trace back to one sample, sequenced in a study of blood T cell repertoires in COVID-19. TCRdb's table, derived via immunoSEQ multiplex PCR, lists solely in-frame clones and lacks some. The sample carries 150,000 to 190,000 clones, approximately 84% recorded once. The sample taken for sequencing was peripheral blood. Receptors were obtained from a woman aged 55-70 years with COVID-19, enrolled during active disease.

This chain links TRBV6-1 with TRBJ2-2; weak D call: TRBD1 (5 bases). The CDR3 has 16 residues. With 3 bases removed from V and 5 bases from J, the gap between germline ends came to 16 bases. Germline V gene lookup returns CDR1 MNHNS and CDR2 SASEGT. CDR3: CASSEGQSRETGELFF. As DNA, the CDR3 is TGTGCCAGCAGTGAGGGGCAGTCTAGAGAGACCGGGGAGCTGTTTTTT.

Comments on this clone: This sample also contains other DNA sequences that code for the same CDR3. The chain joins TRBV3-1 (or the pseudogene TRBV3-2) to TRBJ1-1; TRBD1 matches 7 bases. V shed 4 bases and J 0 bases; nucleotides not matched to a gene: 2. CDR1 is LGHDT, CDR2 YNNKEL, per germline (reference sequence). This CDR3 comprises 14 residues. This CDR3 reads CASSRQGLNTEAFF. CDR3 coding DNA: TGTGCCAGCAGCCGACAGGGCTTGAACACTGAAGCTTTCTTT.

The CDR3 bases are TGCAGTGCTAGTAACCAGGGGGTTCAGCCCCAGCATTTT. Translating gives CSASNQGVQPQHF. The chain uses TRBV20-1 and TRBJ1-5; 7 bases agree with TRBD1. The CDR3 is 13 residues long. V shed 3 bases, J shed 6 bases, and the junction held 5 bases outside the gene matches. Looked up from germline, CDR1 is DFQATT and CDR2 is SNEGSKA (reference sequence).

The chain is built from TRBV19 and TRBJ2-1; maybe TRBD2 (6 bases). V lost 3 bases and J lost 10, with 19 bases in between. The CDR3 is 15 amino acids. Germline CDR1 and CDR2: LNHDA and SQIVND (reference sequence). CDR3 nucleotide sequence: TGTGCCAGTAGTATTACCGGGACTGGGAACAGCGAGCAGTTCTTC. It specifies CASSITGTGNSEQFF.

V and J are TRBV12-3 or TRBV12-4 and TRBJ1-2, with no clear D. The CDR3 spans 12 residues. The germline V and J ends were trimmed by 3 bases and 5 bases, with 7 bases remaining between them. Here the CDR3 DNA reads TGTGCCAGCAGTTTCGGTAGTTATGGCTACACCTTC. Translation: CASSFGSYGYTF.

The DNA for the CDR3 is TGTGCCAGCAGCTTCGTCTCGGGACACCCTAATGAAAAACTGTTTTTT. Its translation is CASSFVSGHPNEKLFF. The chain recombines TRBV7-3 with TRBJ1-4, with D perhaps matching TRBD1 (6 bases). V lost 3 bases, J lost 3 bases, and 14 bases lay in between. Per germline, CDR1 SGHTA and CDR2 FQGTGA. The CDR3 loop spans 16 amino acids.

The chain has TRBV5-6 and TRBJ2-7; D might be TRBD2 (6 bases). CDR3 size: 14 residues. Trimming stripped 0 bases from V and 3 bases from J, with 10 bases between. Germline V gene sequence: CDR1 SGHDT, CDR2 YYEEEE. CDR3 nucleotides: TGTGCCAGCAGCTTGGGCGGGGTTGACTACGAGCAGTACTTC. It codes for CASSLGGVDYEQYF.

The chain combines TRBV18 with TRBJ2-5, with a tentative D call TRBD1 (5 bases). Trimming stripped 3 bases from V and 2 bases from J, with 7 bases between. Germline loops: CDR1 KGHSH, CDR2 LQKENI. The CDR3 totals 13 residues. For the CDR3, the DNA is TGTGCCAGCTCACCCCGACAGCAAGAGACCCAGTACTTC. Its translation: CASSPRQQETQYF.

The chain couples TRBV10-1 to TRBJ2-1, with 10 nucleotides matching TRBD2. Germline V gene data show CDR1 as WNHNN and CDR2 as SYGVQD (reference sequence). This CDR3 has 16 amino acids. Losses at the gene ends were 1 base for V and 7 bases for J; bases not matched to a gene: 7. CDR3 DNA: TGCGCCAGCAGTGAGTGGGATAGCGGGGGGTTAAATGAGCAGTTCTTC. Protein sequence: CASSEWDSGGLNEQFF.